The 13 T cell receptor beta chains listed next were all sequenced from one sample in a study of regulatory T cells in long-lasting Graves disease. HTBI primers from iRepertoire and Arm-PCR of CDR3 regions yielded the TCR beta libraries. TCRdb re-analysed the multiplex PCR reads in MiXCR, keeping a single row per CDR3 protein. This sample has 650,000 to 850,000 distinct CDR3 sequences, with approximately 29% found just once. The time point here: persistent/refractory GD, antithyroid drugs over 5 years with positive TRAb. With RNA extracted from PBMCs as input, the TCR library was made. The sequencing used peripheral blood mononuclear cells (PBMCs), collected when the disease was refractory, from a patient treated with antithyroid drugs. All receptors come from a female donor with Graves disease.

In its sample, this clonotype was seen a few times. This chain uses TRBV29-1 with TRBJ2-5; no clear D. V lost 2 bases, J lost 5 bases, and 9 bases lay in between. The CDR3 spans 12 residues. Germline V gene data show CDR1 as SQVTM and CDR2 as ANQGSEA. The CDR3 region is CSVEKGPETQYF. The CDR3 DNA follows: TGCAGCGTTGAAAAAGGGCCGGAGACCCAGTACTTC.

The J gene is TRBJ2-7, the V gene TRBV11-2, with TRBD2 identical over 13 bases. Per the germline V gene, CDR1 is SGHAT and CDR2 is FQNNGV. J lost 6 bases, V lost 4 bases, and 9 bases had no gene match. This CDR3 comprises 16 residues. DNA for the CDR3: TGTGCCAGCAGCTCCGAAATGACTAGCGGGAGGCCCGAGCAGTACTTC. Amino acid sequence: CASSSEMTSGRPEQYF.

This clonotype was observed a handful of times. The rearrangement links TRBV12-3 or TRBV12-4 to TRBJ1-5; 9 positions match TRBD1. V gave up 0 bases and J gave up 2 bases; unmatched junction bases: 2. This CDR3 contains 16 residues. CDR3 sequence: CASSLADRGGNQPQHF. DNA for the CDR3: TGTGCCAGCAGTTTAGCAGACAGGGGGGGCAATCAGCCCCAGCATTTT.

This clonotype has a handful of counts. The chain's CDR3 is CASSLAAAGLAKNIQYF. DNA for the CDR3: TGTGCCAGCAGTTTAGCGGCCGCAGGTTTAGCCAAAAACATTCAGTACTTC. This chain uses TRBV27 with TRBJ2-4; D uncertain. From germline, CDR1 is MNHEY and CDR2 SMNVEV (reference sequence). The length of the CDR3 is 17 residues. V was shortened by 2 bases and J by 0 bases, with 14 bases between the two germline ends.

This clonotype came up a few times. The chain links TRBV5-1 to TRBJ2-7; D possibly corresponds to TRBD1 (6 bases). V lost 5 bases and J 1 base, leaving 25 bases between the germline ends. The CDR3 is 18 amino acids. CDR1 is SGHRS and CDR2 is YFSETQ in the germline V gene. The DNA for the CDR3 is TGCGCCAGCAGACGACGGACAGTCGCAACCAGCCTATCCTACGAGCAGTACTTC. Its translation: CASRRRTVATSLSYEQYF.

The chain joins TRBV20-1 to TRBJ1-2; the D gene is possibly TRBD1 (6 bases). The CDR3 runs to 14 residues. Looked up from germline, CDR1 is DFQATT and CDR2 is SNEGSKA (reference sequence). Between the trimmed V and J ends, which lost 5 bases and 0 bases, there was a span of 13 bases. The CDR3: CSAPDRQANYGYTF. Here the CDR3 DNA reads TGCAGTGCTCCTGACAGACAGGCTAACTATGGCTACACCTTC.

This clonotype was seen just once. CDR3 protein: CSARPRGEQFF. CDR3 bases: TGCAGTGCTAGGCCACGAGGGGAGCAGTTCTTC. The chain combines TRBV20-1 with TRBJ2-1; D might be TRBD2 (5 bases). The CDR3 runs to 11 residues. CDR1 and CDR2 from the germline V gene are DFQATT and SNEGSKA (reference sequence). V was trimmed by 3 bases and J by 10 bases, leaving 10 bases between them.

The table lists this clonotype with a few counts. The chain couples TRBV7-9 to TRBJ1-2; D is ambiguous. The CDR3 is 12 amino acids. Germline lookup yields CDR1 SEHNR and CDR2 FQNEAQ (reference sequence). V lost 3 bases to trimming and J lost 8 bases, with 10 bases between them. CDR3 protein: CASSLEQYGYTF. The CDR3 bases are TGTGCCAGCAGCTTGGAACAGTACGGCTACACCTTC.

The count of this clonotype is one. The rearrangement uses TRBV12-3 or TRBV12-4 and TRBJ1-2; 9 bases line up with TRBD1. Trimming removed 10 bases from V and 8 bases from J; junction bases left unmatched: 8. This CDR3 has 12 amino acids. The CDR3: CATRQGVEGYTF. For the CDR3, the DNA is TGTGCCACCCGACAGGGGGTGGAGGGCTACACCTTC.

The rearrangement joins TRBV20-1 to TRBJ1-3, with D unresolved. The CDR3 has 15 residues. V dropped 3 bases and J dropped 0 bases, with 12 bases sitting between them. Germline CDR1 is DFQATT and CDR2 is SNEGSKA (reference sequence). The CDR3 coding sequence is TGCAGTGCTAGCCGATCCCAAGTCTCTGGAAACACCATATATTTT. This sequence encodes CSASRSQVSGNTIYF.

This clonotype was seen only a few times. This sequence joins TRBV4-1 and TRBJ1-1; D gene unclear. Trimming stripped 1 base from V and 0 bases from J, with 9 bases between. CDR1 and CDR2 from the germline V gene are MGHRA and YSYEKL. The CDR3 spans 15 residues. CDR3: CASSQVLVMNTEAFF. CDR3 sequence (DNA): TGCGCCAGCAGCCAAGTATTGGTCATGAACACTGAAGCTTTCTTT.

This clonotype was detected a few times. This chain uses TRBV7-6 with TRBJ2-7; 8 bases line up with TRBD1. Losses at the gene ends were 5 bases for V and 7 bases for J; bases not matched to a gene: 7. Germline assignment: CDR1 SGHVS and CDR2 FNYEAQ. The CDR3 has 13 amino acids. The CDR3 protein is CASSAIDRGEQYF. The CDR3 bases are TGTGCCAGCAGCGCGATAGACAGGGGAGAGCAGTACTTC.

This clonotype was counted many times. The CDR3 DNA sequence: TGTGCCAGCAGGATGACAGGGAAGAACACTGAAGCTTTCTTT. Protein: CASRMTGKNTEAFF. J is TRBJ1-1 and V is TRBV6-1; 7 positions agree with TRBD1. The CDR3 consists of 14 residues. CDR1 MNHNS and CDR2 SASEGT come from the germline V gene. The junction had 5 bases not matched to a gene; V was cut back by 6 bases and J by 1 base.